The present entry profiles one T cell receptor (beta chain) with its context. Its antigen is undetermined. These data are taken from a study of naive CD8 T cells in extremely preterm neonates. Study results and limitations: The authors flagged variable productive template counts in preterm samples. Compared with older groups, preterm CDR3s were shorter, with fewer N additions and less trimming.

Extremely preterm deliveries at about 23-28 weeks of gestation provided the preterm samples. Pregnancies with fetal demise were excluded. Live Annexin V-negative naive CD3+CD8+CD45RA+CCR7+ T cells were sorted. Each sample had roughly 19,000–100,000 sorted naive CD8+ T cells. The V end was cut by 1 base, the J end by 0 bases, with 10 bases between. Germline CDR1 reads SNHLY; CDR2 reads FYNNEI. The CDR3 contains 17 residues. Clones were sequenced by immunoSEQ multiplex PCR, and TCRdb holds only the in-frame ones, with some missing. Of around 25,000 clones listed, approximately 90% are singletons. The chain carries TRBV2 and TRBJ1-6; D uncertain. The material sequenced was naive CD8+ T cells from cord blood. The TCR sequence derives from a boy who was born preterm. This CDR3 reads CASSEGLLSSYNSPLHF. CDR3 DNA sequence: TGTGCCAGCAGTGAAGGATTACTCAGCTCCTATAATTCACCCCTCCACTTT.